This T cell receptor beta chain was documented in a study of blood T cell repertoires in COVID-19. As for the study in general: The samples span acute and convalescent COVID-19 from the United States, Italy and Spain. From T cells, B-cell-depleted T cells, or PBMCs came the material, which was cDNA or gDNA.

V was pared by 1 base and J by 7 bases, with 9 bases of the junction left unmatched. The CDR3 extends over 15 amino acids. CDR1 is SEHNR and CDR2 is FQNEAQ in the germline V gene (reference sequence). Original data processing: Counts of nucleated cells, estimated from reference gene primer amplification, were obtained. The protocol was immunoSEQ multiplex PCR, while the TCRdb copy is restricted to in-frame clones and leaves out a portion. V, J and clone size derive from that table, while D and trimming were established from the DNA sequence. This sample has under 100,000 clones, with roughly 90% found just once.

V usage is TRBV7-9 and J usage is TRBJ2-7; 8 nucleotides align to TRBD1. The source is a man between 45 and 60 years old with active COVID-19. Sequencing input: peripheral blood. The CDR3 here is CASSLVDRGAGEQYF. The CDR3 nucleotides read TGTGCCAGCAGCTTAGTCGACAGGGGCGCGGGAGAGCAGTACTTC.